The following is a T cell receptor beta chain sequence with its context. Profiled with immunoSEQ multiplex PCR; TCRdb holds only in-frame clones, not every one. Here the sample spans about 210,000 clones, 75% to 90% being singletons. The entry originates in a study of blood T cell repertoires in COVID-19. As for the study in general: T cells, B-cell-depleted T cells, or PBMCs provided the cDNA or gDNA that served as material.

CDR1 and CDR2 (germline): SNHLY, FYNNEI. The CDR3 runs 14 residues. Between the trimmed V and J ends, which lost 8 bases and 1 base, there was a span of 13 bases. Sequencing input: peripheral blood. This chain joins TRBV2 and TRBJ2-3; D is uncertain. The sequence derives from a middle-aged woman with acute or convalescent COVID-19. This chain's CDR3 is CASQKTFRTDTQYF. CDR3 nucleotide sequence: TGTGCCAGCCAAAAGACATTTCGCACAGATACGCAGTATTTT.